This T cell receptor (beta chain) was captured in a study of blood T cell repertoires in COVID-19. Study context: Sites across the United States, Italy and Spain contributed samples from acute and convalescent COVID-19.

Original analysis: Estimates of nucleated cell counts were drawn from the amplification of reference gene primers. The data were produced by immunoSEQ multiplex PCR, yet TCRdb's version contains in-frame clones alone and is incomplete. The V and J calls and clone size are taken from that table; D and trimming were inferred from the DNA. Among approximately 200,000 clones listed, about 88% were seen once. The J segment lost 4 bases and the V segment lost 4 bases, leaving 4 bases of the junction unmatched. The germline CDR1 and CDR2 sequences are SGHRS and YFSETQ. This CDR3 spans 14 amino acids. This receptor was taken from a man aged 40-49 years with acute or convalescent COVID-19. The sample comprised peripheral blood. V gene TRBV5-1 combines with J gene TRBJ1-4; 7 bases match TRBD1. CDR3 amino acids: CASSPRGINEKLFF. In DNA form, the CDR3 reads TGCGCCAGCAGCCCCAGGGGGATTAATGAAAAACTGTTTTTT.